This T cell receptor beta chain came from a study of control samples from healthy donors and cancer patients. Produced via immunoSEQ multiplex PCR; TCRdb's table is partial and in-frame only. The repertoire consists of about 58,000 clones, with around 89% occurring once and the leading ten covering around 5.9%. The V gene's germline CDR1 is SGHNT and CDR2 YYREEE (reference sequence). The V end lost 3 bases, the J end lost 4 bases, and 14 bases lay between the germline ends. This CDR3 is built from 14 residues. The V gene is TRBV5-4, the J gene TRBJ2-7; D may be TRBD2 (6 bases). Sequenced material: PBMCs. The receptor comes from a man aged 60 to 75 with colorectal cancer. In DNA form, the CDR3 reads TGTGCCAGCAGCTCAGCTCGGGGAGGATACGAGCAGTACTTC. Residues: CASSSARGGYEQYF.